This T cell receptor (beta chain) was documented in a study of T cells in Graves' hyperthyroidism and ophthalmopathy. Looking at the study overall: Before treatment of any kind, peripheral blood was taken at initial diagnosis.

In regard to this clonotype: Its specificity is unknown.

There were TCR beta CDR3 regions amplified from RNA transcripts. First-round RT-PCR of the TCR CDR3 relied on the HTBI primer set. TCRdb reprocessed the multiplex PCR reads via MiXCR and lists one record per CDR3 protein. The sample consists of about 300,000 distinct CDR3 sequences, around a fifth of them appearing once. Broader study findings: For ophthalmopathy, model prediction preceded onset by a median roughly 5.9 months. Most clonotypes expanded in the thyroid (above 0.001) were also present in blood.

Germline lookup yields CDR1 MGHRA and CDR2 YSYEKL. V lost 0 bases and J lost 7, with 13 bases in between. The length of the CDR3 is 15 residues. From more than 8 ml of fresh peripheral blood, PBMCs were isolated. This TCR came from a man between 45 and 60 years old with Graves' ophthalmopathy. The sample consisted of blood. This rearrangement joins TRBV4-1 to TRBJ1-5; a weak D match, TRBD1 (5 bases). The CDR3 nucleotides are TGCGCCAGCAGCCAAGATCCCAGGGTCTCCCAGCCCCAGCATTTT. Translated, it gives CASSQDPRVSQPQHF.